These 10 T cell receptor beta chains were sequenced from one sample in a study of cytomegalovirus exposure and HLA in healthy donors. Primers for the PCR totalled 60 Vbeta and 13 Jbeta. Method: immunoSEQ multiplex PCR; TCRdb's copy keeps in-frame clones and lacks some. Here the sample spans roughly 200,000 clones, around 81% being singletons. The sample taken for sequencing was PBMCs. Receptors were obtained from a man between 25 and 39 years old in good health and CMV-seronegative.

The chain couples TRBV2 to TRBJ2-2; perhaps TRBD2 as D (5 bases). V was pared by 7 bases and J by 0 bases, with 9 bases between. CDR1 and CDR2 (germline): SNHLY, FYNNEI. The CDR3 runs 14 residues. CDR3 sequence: CASMTTANTGELFF. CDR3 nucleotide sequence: TGTGCCAGCATGACTACAGCGAACACCGGGGAGCTGTTTTTT.

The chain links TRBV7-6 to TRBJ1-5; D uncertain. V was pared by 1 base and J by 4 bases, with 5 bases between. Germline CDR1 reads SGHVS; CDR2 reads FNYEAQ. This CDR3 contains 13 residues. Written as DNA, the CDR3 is TGTGCCAGCAGCTTAGGCAGAAATCAGCCCCAGCATTTT. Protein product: CASSLGRNQPQHF.

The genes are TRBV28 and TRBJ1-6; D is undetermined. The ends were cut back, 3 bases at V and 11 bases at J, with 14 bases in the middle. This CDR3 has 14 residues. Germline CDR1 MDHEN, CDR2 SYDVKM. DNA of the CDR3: TGTGCCAGCAGTTTGGCAGATCGTGGGCCACCCCTCCACTTT. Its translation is CASSLADRGPPLHF.

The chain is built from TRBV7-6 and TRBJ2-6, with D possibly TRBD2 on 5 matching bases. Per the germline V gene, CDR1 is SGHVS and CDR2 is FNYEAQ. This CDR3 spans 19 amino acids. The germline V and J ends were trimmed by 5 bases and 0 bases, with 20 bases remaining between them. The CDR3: CASSLLLLGPNSGANVLTF. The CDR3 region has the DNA TGTGCCAGCAGCCTACTACTACTAGGTCCGAACTCTGGGGCCAACGTCCTGACTTTC.

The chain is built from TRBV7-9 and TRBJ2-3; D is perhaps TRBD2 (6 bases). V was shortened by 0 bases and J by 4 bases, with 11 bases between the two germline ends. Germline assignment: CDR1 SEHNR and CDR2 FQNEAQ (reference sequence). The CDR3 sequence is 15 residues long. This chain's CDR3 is CASSLASGSPDTQYF. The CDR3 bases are TGTGCCAGCAGCTTAGCAAGCGGGTCGCCAGATACGCAGTATTTT.

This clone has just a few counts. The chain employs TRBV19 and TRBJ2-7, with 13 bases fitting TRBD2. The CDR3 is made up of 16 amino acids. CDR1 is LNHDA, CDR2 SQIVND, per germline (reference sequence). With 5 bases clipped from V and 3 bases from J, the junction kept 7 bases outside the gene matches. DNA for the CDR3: TGTGCCAGTAGTGCCGGGACTAGCGGGAACCGCTACGAGCAGTACTTC. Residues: CASSAGTSGNRYEQYF.

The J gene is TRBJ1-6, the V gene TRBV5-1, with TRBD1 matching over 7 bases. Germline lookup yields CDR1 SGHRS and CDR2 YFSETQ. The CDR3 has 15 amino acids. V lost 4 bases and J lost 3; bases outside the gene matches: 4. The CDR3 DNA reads TGCGCCAGCAGCGCGGACAGGAACTATAATTCACCCCTCCACTTT. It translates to CASSADRNYNSPLHF.

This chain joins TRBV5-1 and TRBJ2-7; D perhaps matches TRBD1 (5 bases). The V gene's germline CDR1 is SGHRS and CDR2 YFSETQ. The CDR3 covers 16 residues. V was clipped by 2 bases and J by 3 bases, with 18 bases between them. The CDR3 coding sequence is TGCGCCAGCAGCTTTGTCCTTGGGGCGCAGATCTACGAGCAGTACTTC. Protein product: CASSFVLGAQIYEQYF.

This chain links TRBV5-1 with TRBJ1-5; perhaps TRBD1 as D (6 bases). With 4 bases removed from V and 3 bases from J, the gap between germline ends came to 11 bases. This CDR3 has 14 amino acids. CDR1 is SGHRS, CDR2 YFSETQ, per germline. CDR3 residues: CASSPDSPNQPQHF. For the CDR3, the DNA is TGCGCCAGCAGCCCGGACAGTCCCAATCAGCCCCAGCATTTT.

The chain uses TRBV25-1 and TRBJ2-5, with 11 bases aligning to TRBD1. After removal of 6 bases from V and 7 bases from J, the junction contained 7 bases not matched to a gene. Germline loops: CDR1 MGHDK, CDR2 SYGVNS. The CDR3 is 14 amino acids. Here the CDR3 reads CASRPGQGAVTQYF. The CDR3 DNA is TGTGCCAGCAGACCCGGACAGGGGGCTGTGACCCAGTACTTC. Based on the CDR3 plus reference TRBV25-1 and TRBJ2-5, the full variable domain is EADIYQTPRYLVIGTGKKITLECSQTMGHDKMYWYQQDPGMELHLIHYSYGVNSTEKGDLSSESTVSRIRTEHFPLTLESARPSHTSQYLCASRPGQGAVTQYFGPGTRLLVL.